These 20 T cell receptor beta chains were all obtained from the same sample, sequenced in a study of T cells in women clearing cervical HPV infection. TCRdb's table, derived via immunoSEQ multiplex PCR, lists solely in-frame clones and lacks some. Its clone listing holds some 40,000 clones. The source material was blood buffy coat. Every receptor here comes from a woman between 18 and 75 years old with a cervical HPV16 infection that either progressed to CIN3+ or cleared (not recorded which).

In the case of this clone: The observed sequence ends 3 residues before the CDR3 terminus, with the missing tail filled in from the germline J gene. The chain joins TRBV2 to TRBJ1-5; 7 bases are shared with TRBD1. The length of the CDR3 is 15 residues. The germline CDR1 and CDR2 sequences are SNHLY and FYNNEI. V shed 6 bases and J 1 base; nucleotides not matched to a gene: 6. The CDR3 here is CASRQGMGSNQPQHF. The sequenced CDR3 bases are TGTGCCAGCAGACAGGGGATGGGAAGCAATCAGCCC.

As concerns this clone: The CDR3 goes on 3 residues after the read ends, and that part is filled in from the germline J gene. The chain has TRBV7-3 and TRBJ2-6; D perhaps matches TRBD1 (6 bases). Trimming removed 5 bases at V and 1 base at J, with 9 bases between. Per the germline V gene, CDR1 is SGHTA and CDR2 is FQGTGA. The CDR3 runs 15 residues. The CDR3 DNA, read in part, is TGTGCCAGCAGCCTCACAGGGTCTGGGGCCAACGTC. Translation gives CASSLTGSGANV. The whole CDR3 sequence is CASSLTGSGANVLTF.

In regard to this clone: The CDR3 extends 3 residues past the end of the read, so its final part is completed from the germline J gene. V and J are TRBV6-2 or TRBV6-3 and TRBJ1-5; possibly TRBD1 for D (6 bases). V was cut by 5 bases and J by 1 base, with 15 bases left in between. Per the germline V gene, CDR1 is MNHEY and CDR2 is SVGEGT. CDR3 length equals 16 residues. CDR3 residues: CASSGSRGKSNQPQHF. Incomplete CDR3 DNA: TGTGCCAGCAGTGGAAGCAGGGGAAAGAGCAATCAGCCC.

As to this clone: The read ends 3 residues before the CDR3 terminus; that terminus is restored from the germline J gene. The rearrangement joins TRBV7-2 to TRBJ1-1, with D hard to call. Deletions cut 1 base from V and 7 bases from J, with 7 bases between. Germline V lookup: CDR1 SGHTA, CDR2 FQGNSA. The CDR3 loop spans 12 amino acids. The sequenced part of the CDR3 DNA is TGTGCCAGCAGCTTAGTAGGGCTTGAA. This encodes CASSLVGLE. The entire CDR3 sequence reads CASSLVGLEAFF. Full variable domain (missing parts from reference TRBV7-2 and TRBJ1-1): GAGVSQSPSNKVTEKGKDVELRCDPISGHTALYWYRQSLGQGLEFLIYFQGNSAPDKSGLPSDRFSAERTGGSVSTLTIQRTQQEDSAVYLCASSLVGLEAFFGQGTRLTVV.

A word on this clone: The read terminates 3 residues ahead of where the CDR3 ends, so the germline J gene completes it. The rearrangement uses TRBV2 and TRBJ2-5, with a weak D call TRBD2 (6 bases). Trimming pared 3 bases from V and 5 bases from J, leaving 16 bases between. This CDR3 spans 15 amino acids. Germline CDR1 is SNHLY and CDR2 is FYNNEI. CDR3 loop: CASSEPTFGGETQYF. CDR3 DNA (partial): TGTGCCAGCAGTGAGCCTACCTTCGGAGGGGAGACC.

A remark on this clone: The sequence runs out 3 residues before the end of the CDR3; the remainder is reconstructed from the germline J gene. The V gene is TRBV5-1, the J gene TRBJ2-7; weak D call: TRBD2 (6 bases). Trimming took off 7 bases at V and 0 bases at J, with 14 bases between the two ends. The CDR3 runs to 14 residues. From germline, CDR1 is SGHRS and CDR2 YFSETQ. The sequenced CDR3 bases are TGCGCCAGCGCGGGTTTCGGGAGCTCCTACGAG. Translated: CASAGFGSSYE. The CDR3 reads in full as CASAGFGSSYEQYF.

Incomplete CDR3 DNA: TGTGCCAGCAGCGCCGGACTAGCGGGAGTCACGTACGAG. Protein: CASSAGLAGVTYE. The entire CDR3 protein reads CASSAGLAGVTYEQYF. The chain carries TRBV7-8 and TRBJ2-7; 13 nucleotides line up with TRBD2. The read gets to within 3 residues of the CDR3 end, and the germline J gene fills in the rest. V trimming: 5 bases; J trimming: 4 bases; junction bases outside the gene matches: 8. CDR1 SGHVS and CDR2 FQNEAQ come from the germline V gene. The CDR3 has 16 residues.

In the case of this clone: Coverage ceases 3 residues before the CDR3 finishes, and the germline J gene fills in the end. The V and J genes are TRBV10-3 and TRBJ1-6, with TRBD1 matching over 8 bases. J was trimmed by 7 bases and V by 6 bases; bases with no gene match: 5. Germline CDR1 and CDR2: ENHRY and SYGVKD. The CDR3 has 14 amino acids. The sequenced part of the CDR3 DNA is TGTGCCATCAGCGGACAGGGAGGGAATTCACCC. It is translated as CAISGQGGNSP. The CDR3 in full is CAISGQGGNSPLHF.

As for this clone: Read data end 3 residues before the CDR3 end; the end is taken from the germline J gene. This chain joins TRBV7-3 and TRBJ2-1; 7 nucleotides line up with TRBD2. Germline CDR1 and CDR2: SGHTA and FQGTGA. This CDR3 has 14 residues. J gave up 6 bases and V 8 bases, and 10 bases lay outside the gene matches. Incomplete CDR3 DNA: TGTGCCAGCCGGCCCGGCGGGAGTGTCAATGAG. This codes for CASRPGGSVNE. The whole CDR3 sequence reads CASRPGGSVNEQFF.

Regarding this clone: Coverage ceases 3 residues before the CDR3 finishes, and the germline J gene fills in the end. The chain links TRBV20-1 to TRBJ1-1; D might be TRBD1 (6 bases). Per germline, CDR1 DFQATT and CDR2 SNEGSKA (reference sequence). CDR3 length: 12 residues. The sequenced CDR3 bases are TGCAGTGCTAGAGATCAGGGGCAGCAA. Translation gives CSARDQGQQ. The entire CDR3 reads CSARDQGQQAFF.

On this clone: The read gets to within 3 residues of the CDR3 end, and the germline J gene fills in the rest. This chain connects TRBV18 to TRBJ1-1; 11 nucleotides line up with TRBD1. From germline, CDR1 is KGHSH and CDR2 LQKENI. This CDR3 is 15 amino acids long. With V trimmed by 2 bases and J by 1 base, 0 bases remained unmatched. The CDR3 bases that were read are TGTGCCAGCTCACCAGGACAGGGGGCGAACACTGAA. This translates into CASSPGQGANTE. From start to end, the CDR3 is CASSPGQGANTEAFF.

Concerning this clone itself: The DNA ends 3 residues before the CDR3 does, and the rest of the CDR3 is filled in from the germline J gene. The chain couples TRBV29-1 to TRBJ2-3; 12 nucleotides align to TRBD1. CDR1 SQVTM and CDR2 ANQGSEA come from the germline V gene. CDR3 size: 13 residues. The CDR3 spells CSGGTGGLETQYF. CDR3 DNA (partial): TGCAGCGGAGGGACAGGGGGCTTGGAGACG.

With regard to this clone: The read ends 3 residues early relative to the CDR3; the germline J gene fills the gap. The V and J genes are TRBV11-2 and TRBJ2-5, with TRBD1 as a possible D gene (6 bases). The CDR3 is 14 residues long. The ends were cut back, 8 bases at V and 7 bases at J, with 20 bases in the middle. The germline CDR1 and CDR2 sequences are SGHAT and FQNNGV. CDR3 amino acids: CASDTGHHMGTQYF. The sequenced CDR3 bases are TGTGCCAGCGATACGGGACACCATATGGGGACC.

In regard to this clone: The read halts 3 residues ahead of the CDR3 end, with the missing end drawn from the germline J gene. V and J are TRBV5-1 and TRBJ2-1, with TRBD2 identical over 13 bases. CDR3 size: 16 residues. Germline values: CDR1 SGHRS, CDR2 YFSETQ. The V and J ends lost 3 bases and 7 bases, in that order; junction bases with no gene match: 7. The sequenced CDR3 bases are TGCGCCAGCAGCTCGGGACTAGCGGGAAGATCGAATGAG. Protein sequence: CASSSGLAGRSNE. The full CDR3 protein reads CASSSGLAGRSNEQFF.

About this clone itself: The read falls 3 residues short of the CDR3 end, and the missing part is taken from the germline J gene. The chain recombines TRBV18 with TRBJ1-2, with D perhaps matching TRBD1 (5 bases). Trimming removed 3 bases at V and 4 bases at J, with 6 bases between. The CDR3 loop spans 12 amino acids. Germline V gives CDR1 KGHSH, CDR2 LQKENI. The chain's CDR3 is CASSPDTYGYTF. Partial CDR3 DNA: TGTGCCAGCTCACCGGACACCTATGGC.

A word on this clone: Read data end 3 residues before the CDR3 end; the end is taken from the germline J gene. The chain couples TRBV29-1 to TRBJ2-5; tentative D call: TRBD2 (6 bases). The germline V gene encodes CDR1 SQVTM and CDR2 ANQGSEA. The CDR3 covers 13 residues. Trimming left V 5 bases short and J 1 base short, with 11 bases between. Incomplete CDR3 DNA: TGCAGCGTTAATCGGGGGTCCCAAGAGACC. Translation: CSVNRGSQET. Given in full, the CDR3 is CSVNRGSQETQYF.

CDR3 DNA (partial): TGTGCCAGCAGCCAACAGGGGGAACGCGAG. Its translation is CASSQQGERE. The whole CDR3 region reads CASSQQGEREQYF. This sequence joins TRBV5-5 and TRBJ2-7, with TRBD1 identical over 8 bases. The CDR3 is cut off 3 residues early in the read; its end comes from the germline J gene. Losses at the gene ends were 4 bases for V and 6 bases for J; bases not matched to a gene: 6. The CDR3 extends over 13 amino acids. CDR1 is SGHKS, CDR2 YYEKEE, per germline (reference sequence).

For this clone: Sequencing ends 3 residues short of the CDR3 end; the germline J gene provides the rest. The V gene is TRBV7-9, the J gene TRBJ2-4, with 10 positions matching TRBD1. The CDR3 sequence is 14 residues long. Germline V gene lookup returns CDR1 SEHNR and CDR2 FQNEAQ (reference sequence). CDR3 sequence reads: CASSSGQGNYGQYF. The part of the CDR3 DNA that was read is TGTGCCAGCAGCTCGGGACAGGGGAACTATGGT.

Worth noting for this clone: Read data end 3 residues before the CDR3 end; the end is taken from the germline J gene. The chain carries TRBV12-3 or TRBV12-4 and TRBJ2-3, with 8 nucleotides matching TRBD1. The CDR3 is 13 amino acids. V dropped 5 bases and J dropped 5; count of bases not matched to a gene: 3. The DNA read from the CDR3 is TGTGCCAGCAGTCAGGGGGCTGTAGATACG. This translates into CASSQGAVDT. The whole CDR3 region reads CASSQGAVDTQYF.

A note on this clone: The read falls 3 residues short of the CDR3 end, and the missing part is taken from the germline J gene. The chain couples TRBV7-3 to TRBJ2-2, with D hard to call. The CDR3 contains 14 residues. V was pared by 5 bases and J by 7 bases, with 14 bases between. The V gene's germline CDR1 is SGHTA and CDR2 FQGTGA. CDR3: CASSPESKNGELFF. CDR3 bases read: TGTGCCAGCAGCCCAGAGTCGAAGAACGGGGAG.